The TCR beta chain described here comes from a study of shared clonotypes between healthy human individuals. Overall study context: A donor's plate count was three for CD4 naive and three for CD4 memory; CD8 naive had two and CD8 memory one. General study findings and limits: For naive CD4 cells, 4% to 6% of clonotypes were shared across a handful of donors.

CD8 memory comprised CD45RO+ plus CCR7-negative CD45RA+ TemRA cells. Per germline, CDR1 MDHEN and CDR2 SYDVKM. This CDR3 is built from 11 residues. Between the trimmed V and J ends, which lost 6 bases and 7 bases, there was a span of 7 bases. This clone was observed a few times. The target antigen is unknown. Profiled with immunoSEQ multiplex PCR; TCRdb holds only in-frame clones, not every one. Of 85,000 to 100,000 clones listed, roughly 69% are singletons. The rearrangement links TRBV28 to TRBJ1-5; D is uncertain. The sequencing sample was made of memory CD8+ T cells sorted from blood. As for subset: CD45RO+ cells pooled with CCR7-negative TemRA cells. The clonotype originates from a man aged 25-45 years in good health. CDR3: CASRGLQPQHF. DNA of the CDR3: TGTGCCAGCAGAGGACTGCAGCCCCAGCATTTT.